The T cell receptor beta chain under discussion was sequenced for a study of radiation and T cells in renal cell carcinoma. Turning to the study itself: Nephrectomy followed 15 Gy stereotactic body radiation by 4 weeks.

The repertoire was sequenced with immunoSEQ multiplex PCR; TCRdb's copy has only in-frame clones and lacks some. The sample holds 100,000 to 150,000 clones, roughly four fifths seen once. Time point defined: blood 2 weeks post-SBRT. Documented treatment: 15 Gy SBRT to primary tumor, nephrectomy 4 weeks later. Radiation-treated patients gave blood at baseline, week 2 and week 4. Study-level findings and limits: From baseline, blood top tumor clonotypes peaked at 2 weeks post-radiation.

Concerning this clone itself: Antigen: not known.

The V end lost 1 base, the J end lost 0 bases, and 11 bases lay between the germline ends. Germline loops: CDR1 SEHNR, CDR2 FQNEAQ (reference sequence). The CDR3 spans 16 residues. Source: blood, taken from a patient whose treatment included radiotherapy and nephrectomy. The rearrangement links TRBV7-9 to TRBJ2-3; the D gene is possibly TRBD2 (6 bases). The origin of this receptor is a man in his forties or fifties with renal cell carcinoma. The CDR3 coding sequence is TGTGCCAGCAGCTTAGGGGGCGGGACTAGCACAGATACGCAGTATTTT. Amino acid sequence: CASSLGGGTSTDTQYF.